The clone carrying this TCR beta chain was observed once. The method was immunoSEQ multiplex PCR; TCRdb's version includes in-frame clones alone and lacks a portion of them. The data hold approximately 1.1 million clones, with approximately 78% observed a single time. The CDR3 totals 13 residues. In germline, CDR1 is SGHRS, CDR2 YFSETQ. V lost 1 base and J 5 bases, leaving 10 bases between the germline ends. The data belong to a study of shared clonotypes between healthy human individuals. The receptor comes from a man between 18 and 35 years old in good health. Some clones in this sample may be carry-over from other donors' samples. Material for sequencing was memory CD4+ T cells from PBMCs. Subset here: CD45RA-negative fraction. The chain carries TRBV5-1 and TRBJ2-7; D is ambiguous. This CDR3 is CASSLLVENEQYF. CDR3 DNA sequence: TGCGCCAGCAGCTTGTTGGTAGAAAACGAGCAGTACTTC.